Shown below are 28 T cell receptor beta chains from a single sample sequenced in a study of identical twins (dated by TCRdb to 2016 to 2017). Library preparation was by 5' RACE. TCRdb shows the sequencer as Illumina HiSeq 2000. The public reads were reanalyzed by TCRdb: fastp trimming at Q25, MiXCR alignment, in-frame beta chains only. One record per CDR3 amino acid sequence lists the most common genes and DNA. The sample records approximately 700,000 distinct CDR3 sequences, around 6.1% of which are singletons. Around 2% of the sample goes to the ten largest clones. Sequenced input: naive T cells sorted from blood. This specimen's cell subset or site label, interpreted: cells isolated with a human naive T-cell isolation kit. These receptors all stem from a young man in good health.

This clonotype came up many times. The CDR3, as DNA: TGCAGCGTTGAATATCAGGACAGGGGGTACACACAGTCAGATACGCAGTATTTT. This gives the protein CSVEYQDRGYTQSDTQYF. The genes are TRBV29-1 and TRBJ2-3, with TRBD1 matching 10 bases. The V segment lost 2 bases and the J segment 4 bases; nucleotides outside the gene matches: 15. The CDR3 loop spans 18 amino acids. CDR1 is SQVTM and CDR2 is ANQGSEA in the germline V gene.

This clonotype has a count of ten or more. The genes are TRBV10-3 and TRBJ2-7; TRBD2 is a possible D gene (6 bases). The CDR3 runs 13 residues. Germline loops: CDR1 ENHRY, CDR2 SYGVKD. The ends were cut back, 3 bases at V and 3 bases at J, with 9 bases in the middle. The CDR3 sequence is CAISERDFYEQYV. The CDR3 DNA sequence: TGTGCCATCAGTGAAAGGGACTTCTACGAGCAGTACGTC.

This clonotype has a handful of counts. CDR3 DNA sequence: TGTGCCAGCAGCCAAGATAGGCGCGGGATAACAGATACGCAGTATTTT. Its protein is CASSQDRRGITDTQYF. The chain recombines TRBV4-2 with TRBJ2-3, with D possibly being TRBD2 (6 bases). V was clipped by 0 bases and J by 3 bases, with 13 bases between them. Germline values: CDR1 LGHNA, CDR2 YNFKEQ. This CDR3 has 16 residues.

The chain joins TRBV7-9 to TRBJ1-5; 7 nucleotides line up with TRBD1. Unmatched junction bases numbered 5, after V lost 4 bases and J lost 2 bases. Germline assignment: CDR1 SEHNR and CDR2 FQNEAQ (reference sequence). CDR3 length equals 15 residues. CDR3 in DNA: TGTGCCAGCAGCTCACGGGACAGCGGCAATCAGCCCCAGCATTTT. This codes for CASSSRDSGNQPQHF.

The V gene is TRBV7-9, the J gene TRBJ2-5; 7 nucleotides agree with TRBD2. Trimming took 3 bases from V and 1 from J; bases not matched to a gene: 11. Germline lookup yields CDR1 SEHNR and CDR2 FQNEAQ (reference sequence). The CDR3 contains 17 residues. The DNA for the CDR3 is TGTGCCAGCAGCTTCAGGCGGACGGGGGGAATCCAAGAGACCCAGTACTTC. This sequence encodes CASSFRRTGGIQETQYF.

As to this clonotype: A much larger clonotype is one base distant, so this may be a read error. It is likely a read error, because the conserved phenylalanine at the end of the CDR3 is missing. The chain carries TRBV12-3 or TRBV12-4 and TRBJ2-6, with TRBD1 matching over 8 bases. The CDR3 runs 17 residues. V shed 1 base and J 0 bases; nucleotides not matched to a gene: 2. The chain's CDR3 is CASSLGTGFSGANVLTL. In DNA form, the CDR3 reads TGTGCCAGCAGTTTAGGGACAGGGTTCTCTGGGGCCAACGTCCTGACTTTA.

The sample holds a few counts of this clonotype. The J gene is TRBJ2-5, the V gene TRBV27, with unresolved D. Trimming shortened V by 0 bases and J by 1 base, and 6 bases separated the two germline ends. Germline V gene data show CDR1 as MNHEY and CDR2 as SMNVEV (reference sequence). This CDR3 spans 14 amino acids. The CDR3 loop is CASSLSPAQETQYF. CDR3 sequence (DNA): TGTGCCAGCAGTTTATCCCCAGCCCAAGAGACCCAGTACTTC.

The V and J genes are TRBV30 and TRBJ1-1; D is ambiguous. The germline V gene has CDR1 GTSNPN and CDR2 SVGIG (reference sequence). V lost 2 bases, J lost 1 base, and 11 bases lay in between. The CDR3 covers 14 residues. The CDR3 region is CAWSIRTGNTEAFF. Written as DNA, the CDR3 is TGTGCCTGGAGTATCCGGACTGGGAACACTGAAGCTTTCTTT.

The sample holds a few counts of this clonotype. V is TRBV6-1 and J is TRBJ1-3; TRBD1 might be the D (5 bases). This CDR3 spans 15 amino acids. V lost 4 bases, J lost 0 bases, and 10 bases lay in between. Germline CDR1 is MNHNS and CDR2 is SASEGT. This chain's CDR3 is CASSASTASGNTIYF. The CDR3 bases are TGTGCCAGCAGTGCTTCGACAGCCTCTGGAAACACCATATATTTT.

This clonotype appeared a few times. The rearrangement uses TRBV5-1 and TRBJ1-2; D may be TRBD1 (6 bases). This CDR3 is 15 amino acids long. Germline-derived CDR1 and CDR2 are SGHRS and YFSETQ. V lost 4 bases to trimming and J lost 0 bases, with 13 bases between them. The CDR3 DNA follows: TGCGCCAGCAGCGGGAGACAGGAGTCTAACTATGGCTACACCTTC. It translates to CASSGRQESNYGYTF.

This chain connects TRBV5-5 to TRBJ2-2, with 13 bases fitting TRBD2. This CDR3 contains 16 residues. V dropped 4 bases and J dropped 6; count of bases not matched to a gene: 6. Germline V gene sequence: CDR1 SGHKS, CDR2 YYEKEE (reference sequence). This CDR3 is CASSTLAGGPAGELFF. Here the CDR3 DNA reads TGTGCCAGCAGCACACTAGCGGGAGGGCCCGCCGGGGAGCTGTTTTTT.

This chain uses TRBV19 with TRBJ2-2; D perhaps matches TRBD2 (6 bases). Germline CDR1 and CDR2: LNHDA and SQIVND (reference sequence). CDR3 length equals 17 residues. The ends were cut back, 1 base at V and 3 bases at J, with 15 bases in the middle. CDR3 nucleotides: TGTGCCAGTAGTATAGCTCTGACTAGGTCGGACACCGGGGAGCTGTTTTTT. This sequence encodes CASSIALTRSDTGELFF.

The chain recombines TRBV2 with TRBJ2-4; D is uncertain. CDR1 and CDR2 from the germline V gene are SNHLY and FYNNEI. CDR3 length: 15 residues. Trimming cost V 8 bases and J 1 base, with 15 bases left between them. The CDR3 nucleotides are TGTGCCAGCCTGATGGGGTATGGTGCCAAAAACATTCAGTACTTC. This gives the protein CASLMGYGAKNIQYF.

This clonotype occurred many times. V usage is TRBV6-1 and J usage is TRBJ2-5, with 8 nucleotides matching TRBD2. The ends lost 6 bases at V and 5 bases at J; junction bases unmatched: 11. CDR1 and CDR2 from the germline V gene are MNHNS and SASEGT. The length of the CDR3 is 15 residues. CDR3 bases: TGTGCCAGCAGGAGTCCCGGGACTAGTCTGGAGACCCAGTACTTC. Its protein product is CASRSPGTSLETQYF.

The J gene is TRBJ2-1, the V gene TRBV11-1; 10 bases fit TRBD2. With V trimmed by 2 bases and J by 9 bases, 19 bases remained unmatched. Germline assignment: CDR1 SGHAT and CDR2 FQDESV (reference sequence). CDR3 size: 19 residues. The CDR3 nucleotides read TGTGCCAGCAGCTTACGCGCAGGGGGCCAAGCGGGAGGGCCGGTTGAGCAGTTCTTC. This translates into CASSLRAGGQAGGPVEQFF.

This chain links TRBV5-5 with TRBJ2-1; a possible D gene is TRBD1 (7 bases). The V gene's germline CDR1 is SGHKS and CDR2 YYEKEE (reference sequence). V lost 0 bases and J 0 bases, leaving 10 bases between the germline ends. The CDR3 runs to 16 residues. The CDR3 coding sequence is TGTGCCAGCAGCTTGGGCGGGGACAGCTCCTACAATGAGCAGTTCTTC. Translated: CASSLGGDSSYNEQFF.

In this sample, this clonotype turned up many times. CDR3 bases: TGCAGCTCCGAATCCCGGGACTCTATATACAATGAGCAGTTCTTC. Translation: CSSESRDSIYNEQFF. The gene calls are TRBV29-1 and TRBJ2-1; tentative D call: TRBD2 (6 bases). The CDR3 is 15 amino acids. V lost 8 bases and J lost 4, with 21 bases in between. Germline V gene lookup returns CDR1 SQVTM and CDR2 ANQGSEA.

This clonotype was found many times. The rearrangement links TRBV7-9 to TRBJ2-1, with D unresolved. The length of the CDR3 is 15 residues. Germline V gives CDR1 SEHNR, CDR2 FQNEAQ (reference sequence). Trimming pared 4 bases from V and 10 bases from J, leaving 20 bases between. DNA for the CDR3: TGTGCCAGCAGCTCCGATCGGGCAGCTACTGGGGAGCAGTTCTTC. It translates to CASSSDRAATGEQFF.

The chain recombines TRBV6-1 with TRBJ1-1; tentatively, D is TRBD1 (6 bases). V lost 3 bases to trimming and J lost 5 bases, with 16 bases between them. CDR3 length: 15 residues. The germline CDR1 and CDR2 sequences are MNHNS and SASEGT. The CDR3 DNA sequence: TGTGCCAGCAGTGACCACGGGAGGGGGGGGACTGAAGCTTTCTTT. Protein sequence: CASSDHGRGGTEAFF.

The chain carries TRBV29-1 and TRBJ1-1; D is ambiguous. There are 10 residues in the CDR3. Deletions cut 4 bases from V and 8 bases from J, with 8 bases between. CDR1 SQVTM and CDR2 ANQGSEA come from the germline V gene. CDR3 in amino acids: CSVVGPEAFF. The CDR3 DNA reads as TGCAGCGTTGTAGGTCCCGAAGCTTTCTTT.

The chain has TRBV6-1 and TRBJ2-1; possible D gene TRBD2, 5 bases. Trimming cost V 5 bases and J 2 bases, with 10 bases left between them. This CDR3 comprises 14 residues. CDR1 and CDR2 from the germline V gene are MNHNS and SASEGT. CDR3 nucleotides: TGTGCCAGCAGTCCGGGATCGGCCTACAATGAGCAGTTCTTC. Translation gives CASSPGSAYNEQFF.

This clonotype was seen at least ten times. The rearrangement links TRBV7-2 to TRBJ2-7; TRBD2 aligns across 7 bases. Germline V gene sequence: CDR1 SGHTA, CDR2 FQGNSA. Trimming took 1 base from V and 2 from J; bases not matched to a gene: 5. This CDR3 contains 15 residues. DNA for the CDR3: TGTGCCAGCAGCTTAGGCGGGAGAGCTACCTACGAGCAGTACTTC. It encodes CASSLGGRATYEQYF.

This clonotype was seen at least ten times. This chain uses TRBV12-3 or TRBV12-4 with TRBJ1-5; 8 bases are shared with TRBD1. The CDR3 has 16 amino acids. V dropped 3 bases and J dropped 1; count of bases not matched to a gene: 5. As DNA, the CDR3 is TGTGCCAGCAGTTTCCTGGGACAGGAAAGCAATCAGCCCCAGCATTTT. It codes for CASSFLGQESNQPQHF.

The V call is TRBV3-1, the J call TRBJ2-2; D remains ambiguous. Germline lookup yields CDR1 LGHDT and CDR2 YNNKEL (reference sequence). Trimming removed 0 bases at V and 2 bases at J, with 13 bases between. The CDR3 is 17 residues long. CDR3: CASSQDILTANTGELFF. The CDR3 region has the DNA TGTGCCAGCAGCCAAGATATTCTTACAGCAAACACCGGGGAGCTGTTTTTT.

The CDR3 loop is CATSDLGYETQYF. CDR3 coding DNA: TGTGCCACCAGTGATTTGGGTTACGAGACCCAGTACTTC. J is TRBJ2-5 and V is TRBV24-1; no reliable D call. Trimming stripped 0 bases from V and 5 bases from J, with 6 bases between. The CDR3 consists of 13 residues. Per the germline V gene, CDR1 is KGHDR and CDR2 is SFDVKD.

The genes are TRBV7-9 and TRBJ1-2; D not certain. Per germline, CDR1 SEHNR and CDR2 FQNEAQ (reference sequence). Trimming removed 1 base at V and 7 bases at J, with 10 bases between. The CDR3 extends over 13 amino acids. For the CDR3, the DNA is TGTGCCAGCAGCTTAGACCTCGACGTTGGCTACACCTTC. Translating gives CASSLDLDVGYTF.

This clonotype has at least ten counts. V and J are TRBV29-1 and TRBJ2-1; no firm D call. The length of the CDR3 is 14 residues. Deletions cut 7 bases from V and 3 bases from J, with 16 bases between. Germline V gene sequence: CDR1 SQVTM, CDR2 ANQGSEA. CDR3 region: CSAAGRQHYNEQFF. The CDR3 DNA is TGCAGCGCCGCCGGGCGGCAACACTACAATGAGCAGTTCTTC.

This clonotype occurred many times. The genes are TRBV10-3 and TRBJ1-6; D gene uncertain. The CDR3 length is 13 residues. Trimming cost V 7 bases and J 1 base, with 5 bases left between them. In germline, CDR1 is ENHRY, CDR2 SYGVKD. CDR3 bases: TGTGCCATCACGGGTTCCTATAATTCACCCCTCCACTTT. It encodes CAITGSYNSPLHF.